The 27 T cell receptor beta chains given below trace back to one sample, sequenced in a study of shared clonotypes between healthy human individuals. Naive CD8 cells were CD45RO-negative, positively selected for CCR7, excluding terminally differentiated effector memory CD45RA+ cells. The repertoire was sequenced with immunoSEQ multiplex PCR; TCRdb's copy has only in-frame clones and lacks some. This table has over 2 million clones, over 85% appearing once. The sequenced sample consisted of naive CD8+ T cells sorted from blood. These receptors all come from a man aged 18 to 30 in good health.

The chain is built from TRBV7-2 and TRBJ2-7, with TRBD1 matching 8 bases. Germline CDR1 SGHTA, CDR2 FQGNSA. J gave up 3 bases and V 5 bases, and 12 bases lay outside the gene matches. This CDR3 spans 16 amino acids. As DNA, the CDR3 is TGTGCCAGCAGCCCCGCCGGACAGGGAATTCTCTACGAGCAGTACTTC. The encoded protein is CASSPAGQGILYEQYF.

This rearrangement joins TRBV10-3 to TRBJ1-5; D is unclear. The CDR3 has 15 residues. Germline CDR1 is ENHRY and CDR2 is SYGVKD. V lost 0 bases and J lost 5, with 11 bases in between. CDR3 protein: CAISESASWDQPQHF. The CDR3 DNA reads TGTGCCATCAGTGAGTCGGCGTCATGGGATCAGCCCCAGCATTTT.

The CDR3: CASSLGTGLDEQYF. CDR3 DNA: TGTGCCAGCAGTTTAGGGACAGGGCTTGACGAGCAGTACTTC. The rearrangement uses TRBV28 and TRBJ2-7, with 9 bases matching TRBD1. The CDR3 is 14 amino acids. Germline values: CDR1 MDHEN, CDR2 SYDVKM. Trimming removed 2 bases from V and 5 bases from J; junction bases left unmatched: 4.

The chain employs TRBV13 and TRBJ2-3, with a weak D call TRBD1 (5 bases). Looked up from germline, CDR1 is PRHDT and CDR2 is FYEKMQ (reference sequence). The CDR3 is made up of 17 amino acids. With 0 bases removed from V and 4 bases from J, the gap between germline ends came to 17 bases. For the CDR3, the DNA is TGTGCCAGCAGCTTAGGCCTAGGGGCAGGGATCGCAGATACGCAGTATTTT. It codes for CASSLGLGAGIADTQYF.

V gene TRBV10-2 combines with J gene TRBJ2-1; 13 bases match TRBD2. CDR3 length equals 13 residues. Germline assignment: CDR1 WSHSY and CDR2 SAAADI. V shed 7 bases and J 8 bases; nucleotides not matched to a gene: 2. The CDR3 bases are TGCGCCAGCATCGGACTAGCGGGAGATGAGCAGTTCTTC. Its protein is CASIGLAGDEQFF.

The gene calls are TRBV11-1 and TRBJ2-7, with 7 positions matching TRBD2. CDR3 length: 15 amino acids. Germline values: CDR1 SGHAT, CDR2 FQDESV (reference sequence). The junction had 6 bases not matched to a gene; V was cut back by 1 base and J by 3 bases. Here the CDR3 DNA reads TGTGCCAGCAGCTTAGTCACTAGCGTTATCTACGAGCAGTACTTC. Residues: CASSLVTSVIYEQYF.

The J gene is TRBJ1-3, the V gene TRBV2; D gene ambiguous. CDR3 length: 15 amino acids. V gave up 2 bases and J gave up 4 bases, with 12 bases separating them. Germline CDR1 reads SNHLY; CDR2 reads FYNNEI. CDR3 coding DNA: TGTGCCAGCAGTGAATCCCCGGGTACGGGAAACACCATATATTTT. Its translation: CASSESPGTGNTIYF. The whole variable domain, remainder taken from reference TRBV2 and TRBJ1-3, is EPEVTQTPSHQVTQMGQEVILRCVPISNHLYFYWYRQILGQKVEFLVSFYNNEISEKSEIFDDQFSVERPDGSNFTLKIRSTKLEDSAMYFCASSESPGTGNTIYFGEGSWLTVV.

V usage is TRBV6-5 and J usage is TRBJ2-1; D is perhaps TRBD2 (6 bases). Germline assignment: CDR1 MNHEY and CDR2 SVGAGI. The CDR3 contains 15 residues. Trimming pared 2 bases from V and 6 bases from J, leaving 14 bases between. The CDR3 here is CASSYGGNHRNEQFF. DNA of the CDR3: TGTGCCAGCAGTTACGGCGGGAACCATCGCAATGAGCAGTTCTTC.

The chain's CDR3 is CASNQRGHSYEQYF. In DNA, the CDR3 is TGTGCCAGCAATCAGCGGGGGCACTCCTACGAGCAGTACTTC. The chain has TRBV2 and TRBJ2-7, with 8 nucleotides matching TRBD2. The germline gives CDR1 SNHLY, CDR2 FYNNEI. The CDR3 spans 14 residues. Germline trimming cut 7 bases from V and 0 bases from J; bases unmatched to any gene: 5.

The chain recombines TRBV19 with TRBJ2-7, with 7 bases aligning to TRBD2. CDR1 LNHDA and CDR2 SQIVND come from the germline V gene (reference sequence). The J segment lost 3 bases and the V segment lost 6 bases, leaving 8 bases of the junction unmatched. This CDR3 is built from 14 residues. Written as DNA, the CDR3 is TGTGCCAGTAGCGCCGTTGGCGGGAGCTACGAGCAGTACTTC. Residues: CASSAVGGSYEQYF.

This chain joins TRBV30 and TRBJ1-2; 9 bases map to TRBD1. CDR3 length: 13 amino acids. From germline, CDR1 is GTSNPN and CDR2 SVGIG (reference sequence). V shed 5 bases, J shed 3 bases, and the junction held 4 bases outside the gene matches. The CDR3 DNA follows: TGTGCCTGGTCTACAGGGGGCTACTATGGCTACACCTTC. It specifies CAWSTGGYYGYTF.

The chain employs TRBV27 and TRBJ1-4, with 7 bases lining up with TRBD1. CDR1 and CDR2 (germline): MNHEY, SMNVEV (reference sequence). The CDR3 has 14 amino acids. V was clipped by 8 bases and J by 7 bases; unmatched bases: 10. CDR3 in amino acids: CASGSGQSGEKLFF. In DNA, the CDR3 is TGTGCCAGCGGATCGGGACAGAGCGGTGAAAAACTGTTTTTT.

This clone appeared a single time. This sequence joins TRBV7-9 and TRBJ2-1; D is perhaps TRBD1 or TRBD2 (5 bases each). The CDR3 is made up of 15 amino acids. The germline CDR1 and CDR2 sequences are SEHNR and FQNEAQ (reference sequence). Trimming pared 4 bases from V and 2 bases from J, leaving 12 bases between. The CDR3 coding sequence is TGTGCCAGCAGCTCGGGGACCTACACCTACAATGAGCAGTTCTTC. Its translation: CASSSGTYTYNEQFF.

This sequence joins TRBV10-2 and TRBJ2-5, with TRBD2 as a possible D gene (5 bases). V gave up 4 bases and J gave up 14 bases, with 17 bases separating them. Germline V lookup: CDR1 WSHSY, CDR2 SAAADI. This CDR3 is 12 amino acids long. This CDR3 reads CASSANKEAFYF. The CDR3, as DNA: TGCGCCAGCAGTGCTAATAAGGAGGCCTTTTACTTC.

In regard to this clone: The same CDR3 is also encoded by other DNA sequences in this sample. The rearrangement links TRBV7-9 to TRBJ2-7; the match to TRBD1 covers 7 bases. Germline V gene lookup returns CDR1 SEHNR and CDR2 FQNEAQ (reference sequence). V was clipped by 5 bases and J by 1 base; unmatched bases: 2. CDR3 length: 13 residues. CDR3 coding DNA: TGTGCCAGCAGCCTGGACAGGTCCTACGAGCAGTACTTC. Translation: CASSLDRSYEQYF.

In its sample, this clone was seen once. The chain combines TRBV5-4 with TRBJ2-7, with a weak D call TRBD2 (6 bases). The length of the CDR3 is 11 residues. Looked up from germline, CDR1 is SGHNT and CDR2 is YYREEE (reference sequence). V lost 4 bases to trimming and J lost 5 bases, with 7 bases between them. The CDR3 loop is CASSGGDEQYF. The CDR3 DNA reads as TGTGCCAGCAGCGGAGGGGACGAGCAGTACTTC.

V and J are TRBV7-9 and TRBJ2-7; D may match TRBD1 or TRBD2 (6 bases each). Deletions cut 5 bases from V and 5 bases from J, with 19 bases between. CDR1 is SEHNR and CDR2 is FQNEAQ in the germline V gene (reference sequence). The CDR3 runs 15 residues. CDR3 coding DNA: TGTGCCAGCAGCCGTGCCCCCGGGGGCTGGGACGAGCAGTACTTC. Translated, it gives CASSRAPGGWDEQYF.

The chain has TRBV5-4 and TRBJ1-1; D gene ambiguous. The CDR3 has 14 residues. V dropped 4 bases and J dropped 3 bases, with 13 bases sitting between them. The germline gives CDR1 SGHNT, CDR2 YYREEE (reference sequence). CDR3 in amino acids: CASSPREKHTEAFF. The CDR3 nucleotides are TGTGCCAGCAGCCCAAGGGAGAAACACACTGAAGCTTTCTTT.

A word on this clone: Other DNA variants within this sample encode the same CDR3. The chain recombines TRBV7-9 with TRBJ2-2; D may be TRBD2 (6 bases). Per the germline V gene, CDR1 is SEHNR and CDR2 is FQNEAQ (reference sequence). The V gene lost 3 bases and the J gene lost 4 bases, with 9 bases spanning the gap. The CDR3 length is 14 residues. CDR3 amino acids: CASSFGGSTGELFF. CDR3 nucleotides: TGTGCCAGCAGCTTTGGAGGGTCCACCGGGGAGCTGTTTTTT.

The chain links TRBV4-3 to TRBJ1-5; possibly TRBD1 for D (6 bases). The germline CDR1 and CDR2 sequences are LGHNA and YSLEER. CDR3 size: 16 residues. Trimming stripped 0 bases from V and 5 bases from J, with 14 bases between. This chain's CDR3 is CASSQDYWDTYQPQHF. CDR3 bases: TGCGCCAGCAGCCAAGATTATTGGGACACCTATCAGCCCCAGCATTTT.

The chain is built from TRBV7-9 and TRBJ2-7, with a tentative D call TRBD1 (6 bases). Germline V gene lookup returns CDR1 SEHNR and CDR2 FQNEAQ (reference sequence). Deletions cut 1 base from V and 4 bases from J, with 8 bases between. CDR3 length: 13 residues. CDR3: CASSLDRVYEQYF. CDR3 coding DNA: TGTGCCAGCAGCTTAGACAGGGTGTACGAGCAGTACTTC.

This rearrangement joins TRBV7-8 to TRBJ2-7; D is ambiguous. The V end was cut by 1 base, the J end by 5 bases, with 27 bases between. This CDR3 has 19 residues. Germline V CDR1 and CDR2: SGHVS, FQNEAQ. This chain's CDR3 is CASSLVFIGGVLVGDEQYF. CDR3 nucleotide sequence: TGTGCCAGCAGCTTAGTTTTTATAGGCGGAGTTCTAGTTGGCGACGAGCAGTACTTC.

The chain recombines TRBV5-3 with TRBJ1-2; TRBD1 might be the D (5 bases). TRBV5-3 is filed as an ORF, its function uncertain. The CDR3 extends over 16 amino acids. Trimming removed 3 bases at V and 2 bases at J, with 17 bases between. CDR3 sequence (DNA): TGTGCCAGAAGCTCACCGGGGACCCGCTTGAACTATGGCTACACCTTC. It is translated as CARSSPGTRLNYGYTF.

In its sample, this clone was seen once. CDR3 in amino acids: CASSQDVWQVETQYF. As DNA, the CDR3 is TGCGCCAGCAGCCAAGATGTCTGGCAGGTAGAGACCCAGTACTTC. This chain uses TRBV4-1 with TRBJ2-5; D is ambiguous. Trimming left V 0 bases short and J 4 bases short, with 12 bases between. The CDR3 is 15 amino acids. From germline, CDR1 is MGHRA and CDR2 YSYEKL.

The chain links TRBV4-2 to TRBJ2-7, with 9 bases that match TRBD2. The CDR3 runs to 18 residues. Germline-derived CDR1 and CDR2 are LGHNA and YNFKEQ. V was pared by 0 bases and J by 2 bases, with 11 bases of the junction left unmatched. The CDR3 nucleotides read TGTGCCAGCAGCCAAGACCTGATAGCGGGGGAATTGACCTACGAGCAGTACTTC. This codes for CASSQDLIAGELTYEQYF.

The genes are TRBV7-9 and TRBJ2-7, with 10 bases identical to TRBD1. The CDR3 totals 14 residues. V lost 5 bases to trimming and J lost 5 bases; unmatched junction nucleotides: 6. The germline CDR1 and CDR2 sequences are SEHNR and FQNEAQ (reference sequence). The CDR3 loop is CASSEGQGRDEQYF. The CDR3 DNA reads as TGTGCCAGCAGCGAGGGACAGGGGAGGGACGAGCAGTACTTC.

CDR3 sequence: CASSLDQDRGSYEQYF. The CDR3 region has the DNA TGTGCCAGCAGCTTAGATCAGGATAGGGGCTCCTACGAGCAGTACTTC. This sequence joins TRBV7-9 and TRBJ2-7; weak D call: TRBD1 (5 bases). CDR1 and CDR2 (germline): SEHNR, FQNEAQ (reference sequence). This CDR3 is 16 amino acids long. Trimming removed 1 base from V and 0 bases from J, with 13 bases in between.